The subject of this entry is one T cell receptor beta chain. This sample was taken from a study of T-cell memory formation after mild COVID-19. CDR1 is LNHDA and CDR2 is SQIVND in the germline V gene (reference sequence). Losses at the gene ends were 5 bases for V and 8 bases for J; bases not matched to a gene: 6. There are 14 residues in the CDR3. TCRdb used MiXCR to reprocess the 5' RACE reads, holding one entry per CDR3 protein. The sample records around 510,000 distinct CDR3 sequences, roughly 22% being singletons. This chain joins TRBV19 and TRBJ2-1; 10 bases map to TRBD1. The receptor comes from an adult woman who had mild COVID-19 (a few samples of this study predate the infection). Cell type and time point are not known. Sequencing was performed on PBMCs or a T cell subset sorted from them (not recorded which). The DNA of the CDR3 is TGTGCCAGTAGTGCCGACAGGGGGCTTGATGAGCAGTTCTTC. Translation: CASSADRGLDEQFF.